One TCR beta chain is described in this entry. This record belongs to a study of blood T cell repertoires in COVID-19. Clones were read by immunoSEQ multiplex PCR, and TCRdb kept only the in-frame ones, dropping some. The table lists 350,000 to 500,000 clones, 70% to 90% of them singletons. Material for sequencing was peripheral blood. This clonotype was sampled from a man aged 18-30 years with COVID-19, enrolled during active disease.

The DNA of the CDR3 is TGTGCCATCAGTGAGACTAGCGGGGGGGCCCCCGGGGAGCTGTTTTTT. Its translation: CAISETSGGAPGELFF. The chain combines TRBV10-3 with TRBJ2-2; 13 bases fit TRBD2. V gave up 2 bases and J gave up 6 bases; unmatched junction bases: 3. The germline V gene has CDR1 ENHRY and CDR2 SYGVKD. This CDR3 has 16 amino acids.